The rows below give T cell receptor beta chains drawn from one sample of a study of T cell responses to AZD1222 COVID-19 vaccine. Data came from immunoSEQ multiplex PCR; TCRdb stores just in-frame clones and leaves some out. The data contain 90,000 to 150,000 clones, roughly 90% of them singletons. This sample comprised peripheral blood, obtained on day 0 of AZD1222 vaccination. These receptors were obtained from an adult in good health. CDR3s include the opening cysteine and the closing phenylalanine or tryptophan. A D gene is named only where the DNA matches it firmly. Where a row states a size, it is once, few, many or the class of an expanded clone; other rows omit it.

d_gene	j_gene	v_gene	abundance	CDR3nt	CDR3aa
NA	TRBJ1-6	TRBV15	NA	TGTGCCACCAGCAGAGGAGACTCCTATAATTCACCCCTCCACTTT	CATSRGDSYNSPLHF
NA	TRBJ1-6	TRBV5-6	few	TGTGCCAGCAGCTCTACAGGATCCTATAATTCACCCCTCCACTTT	CASSSTGSYNSPLHF
NA	TRBJ2-3	TRBV23-1	NA	TGCGCCAGCAGTCTTTTTATGGACGGAGGCACTACAGATACGCAGTATTTT	CASSLFMDGGTTDTQYF
TRBD1	TRBJ2-7	TRBV4-3	NA	TGCGCCAGCAGCCAAATACGAGGGACAGGGGGTGCAAATCTCTACGAGCAGTACTTC	CASSQIRGTGGANLYEQYF
NA	TRBJ2-7	TRBV6-5	NA	TGTGCCAGCAGGCGGACAGCAGCCTACGAGCAGTACTTC	CASRRTAAYEQYF
NA	TRBJ1-1	TRBV6-6	NA	TGTGCCAGCAGCATTGACATAGGGGGAAGGGGAACTGAAGCTTTCTTT	CASSIDIGGRGTEAFF
NA	TRBJ1-2	TRBV13	NA	TGTGCCAGCAGCCCGCAAACAGGGAACCAGGGCTACACCTTC	CASSPQTGNQGYTF
TRBD2	TRBJ2-7	TRBV6-5	NA	TGTGCCAGCAGTTCCCAGCGGGGGCCGTCCTACGAGCAGTACTTC	CASSSQRGPSYEQYF
NA	TRBJ1-1	TRBV12-2	NA	TGTGCAAGTCGCCCCCATTGCAGGGCGGGCGGCACTGAAGCTTTCTTT	CASRPHCRAGGTEAFF
NA	TRBJ1-5	TRBV30	NA	TGTGCCTGGAGTCCGGACAGCAATCAGCCCCAGCATTTT	CAWSPDSNQPQHF
NA	TRBJ1-6	TRBV2	NA	TGTGCCAGCAGTGAGCAGGGACTTTCACCCCTCCACTTT	CASSEQGLSPLHF
TRBD2	TRBJ2-7	TRBV27	NA	TGTGCCAGCAGTCCGAGTACTAGCGGGACCTCCTACGAGCAGTACTTC	CASSPSTSGTSYEQYF
TRBD1	TRBJ2-7	TRBV5-1	NA	TGCGCCAGCAGCTTGGGGACAGGGGGCAAGGATGACGAGCAGTACTTC	CASSLGTGGKDDEQYF
NA	TRBJ1-1	TRBV6-2/TRBV6-3	NA	TGTGCCAGCAGTTTGCCGACTGACATGAACACTGAAGCTTTCTTT	CASSLPTDMNTEAFF
NA	TRBJ1-4	TRBV7-2	NA	TGTGCCAGCAACGCCAGAGTAGCAACTAATGAAAAACTGTTTTTT	CASNARVATNEKLFF
TRBD2	TRBJ2-2	TRBV18	NA	TGTGCCAGCTCACCAACTAGCGCGCACCCCTCCGGGGAGCTGTTTTTT	CASSPTSAHPSGELFF
NA	TRBJ1-1	TRBV9	NA	TGTGCCAGCAGCGTAGAGGGTAAGGTGAACACTGAAGCTTTCTTT	CASSVEGKVNTEAFF
TRBD2	TRBJ2-5	TRBV5-6	NA	TGTGCCAGCAGCGGACTAGCGGGGGACTTCCAAGAGACCCAGTACTTC	CASSGLAGDFQETQYF
TRBD1	TRBJ2-1	TRBV5-4	NA	TGTGCCAGCAGCTTGCCCGGGACAGGGGGCATCAATGAGCAGTTCTTC	CASSLPGTGGINEQFF
NA	TRBJ1-1	TRBV20-1	NA	TGCAGTGCTGGGGTGGGGACTGAAGCTTTCTTT	CSAGVGTEAFF
NA	TRBJ2-2	TRBV27	once	TGTGCCAGCACCCTATCGGCGCAGCTTAACACCGGGGAGCTGTTTTTT	CASTLSAQLNTGELFF
NA	TRBJ1-2	TRBV9	NA	TGTGCCAGCAGCGTAGCTCAAGATATAGGTGGCTACACCTTC	CASSVAQDIGGYTF
NA	TRBJ2-3	TRBV29-1	NA	TGCAGCGTTGTACCCCGAGTGAGTACGCAGTATTTT	CSVVPRVSTQYF
TRBD1	TRBJ2-1	TRBV18	NA	TGTGCCAGCTCCCACCAGGAGGGACAGGCTAGGTTGGTGCAGTTCTTC	CASSHQEGQARLVQFF
NA	TRBJ1-6	TRBV20-1	NA	TGCAGTGCTAGCAGGGATTCACCCCTCCACTTT	CSASRDSPLHF
NA	TRBJ1-4	TRBV6-4	NA	TGTGCCAGCAGTGACTCACAGGGAGGGTCTTGTGAAAAACTGTTTTTT	CASSDSQGGSCEKLFF
TRBD1	TRBJ1-2	TRBV5-1	NA	TGCGCCAGCAGCCAAGGGACAGGGGGAGAAGGCTACACCTTC	CASSQGTGGEGYTF
TRBD1	TRBJ1-2	TRBV27	NA	TGTGCCAGCAGTTCAACAGGGGGCGTATACTATGGCTACACCTTC	CASSSTGGVYYGYTF
NA	TRBJ2-5	TRBV19	NA	TGTGCCAGTAGTATAGGGGCCGGGACGCCGTACCAAGAGACCCAGTACTTC	CASSIGAGTPYQETQYF
TRBD1	TRBJ1-2	TRBV6-5	NA	TGTGCCAGCAGTCGACAGGGCGAAAGATATGGCTACACCTTC	CASSRQGERYGYTF
NA	TRBJ1-6	TRBV11-1	NA	TGTGCCAGCAGCTTACAACCGGATAATTCACCCCTCCACTTT	CASSLQPDNSPLHF
NA	TRBJ1-2	TRBV7-2	NA	TGTGCCAGCAGTTCCCGGAGCCTTAACTATGGCTACACCTTC	CASSSRSLNYGYTF
NA	TRBJ1-1	TRBV4-3	once	TGCGCCAGCAGCCAAGACAGGGGCCTCACTGAAGCTTTCTTT	CASSQDRGLTEAFF
NA	TRBJ1-1	TRBV5-4	NA	TGTGCCAGCAGCTCTGGGACGGATATCTTAAACACTGAAGCTTTCTTT	CASSSGTDILNTEAFF
TRBD1	TRBJ2-7	TRBV29-1	NA	TGCAGCGTTGAAGTTCCCCTAGCAGGGGGTAACGAGCAGTACTTC	CSVEVPLAGGNEQYF
TRBD2	TRBJ2-3	TRBV19	NA	TGTGCCAGTAGTCCCCGGGGTAGCGGGGGGACGAGGGGGCCAGATACGCAGTATTTT	CASSPRGSGGTRGPDTQYF
NA	TRBJ2-3	TRBV4-1	NA	TGCGCCAGCAGCCCGACAACAGGGACGGGGTCGGAAGATACGCAGTATTTT	CASSPTTGTGSEDTQYF
NA	TRBJ2-5	TRBV3-1/TRBV3-2	NA	TGTGCCAGCAGTGCTCAGAGGGAGATCCAGTACTTC	CASSAQREIQYF
NA	TRBJ1-6	TRBV5-1	NA	TGCGCCAGCAGCCTCGCATCTAGCTCCTATAATTCACCCCTCCACTTT	CASSLASSSYNSPLHF
NA	TRBJ2-7	TRBV6-5	NA	TGTGCCAGCAGTTCAGATACCGGCACCTACGAGCAGTACTTC	CASSSDTGTYEQYF
NA	TRBJ1-1	TRBV27	NA	TGTGCCAGCAGTCCCTCCTGGGGTGAAGCTTTCTTT	CASSPSWGEAFF
NA	TRBJ2-5	TRBV6-4	NA	TGTGCCCGCAGTGAAGGGGGGGGGACTCAAGAGACCCAGTACTTC	CARSEGGGTQETQYF
TRBD1	TRBJ1-2	TRBV5-1	NA	TGCGCCAGCAGCCGCAACCGACAGGGGGCATTCTATGGCTACACCTTC	CASSRNRQGAFYGYTF
TRBD2	TRBJ2-1	TRBV7-9	NA	TGTGCCAGCAGCTTACGTACTAGCGTATACTCCTACAATGAGCAGTTCTTC	CASSLRTSVYSYNEQFF
NA	TRBJ1-1	TRBV19	NA	TGTGCCAGTAGTTCAGGACGACTAAACACTGAAGCTTTCTTT	CASSSGRLNTEAFF
TRBD1	TRBJ2-7	TRBV5-1	NA	TGCGCCAGCAGTGGGACAGAGGCCTACGAGCAGTACTTC	CASSGTEAYEQYF
NA	TRBJ2-1	TRBV20-1	NA	TGCAGTGCTAGTTTGGGGGCGCTGAATGAGCAGTTCTTC	CSASLGALNEQFF
TRBD2	TRBJ2-1	TRBV5-1	NA	TGCGCCAGCAGCTTGTCCGTACTAGCGGCCTCCAATGAGCAGTTCTTC	CASSLSVLAASNEQFF
TRBD1	TRBJ1-6	TRBV14	many	TGTGCCAGCAGCCCCTCAACGACAGGGGCTTCACCCCTCCACTTT	CASSPSTTGASPLHF
NA	TRBJ1-3	TRBV30	once	TGTGCCTGGGACCGGGGCACTGGAAACACCATATATTTT	CAWDRGTGNTIYF
NA	TRBJ2-6	TRBV27	NA	TGTGCCACCAAGACGACCCCAGGATCCTTTGGGGCCAACGTCCTGACTTTC	CATKTTPGSFGANVLTF
NA	TRBJ2-7	TRBV6-5	NA	TGTGCCAGCAGTTATGACCCCAGGGTTGGCGAGCAGTACTTC	CASSYDPRVGEQYF
TRBD1	TRBJ1-2	TRBV6-5	NA	TGTGCCAGCAGTTTCAGGGGGATCCATGGCTACACCTTC	CASSFRGIHGYTF
NA	TRBJ2-2	TRBV5-6	NA	TGTGCCAGCAGTCTCGGACCTTCGGGGGGGGAGCTGTTTTTT	CASSLGPSGGELFF
TRBD2	TRBJ2-1	TRBV7-2	NA	TGTGCCAGCAGGTTAGCGGGGGAGGGCGATGAGCAGTTCTTC	CASRLAGEGDEQFF